Presented here are 17 T cell receptor beta chains from one specimen sequenced in a study of blood T cell repertoires in COVID-19. Sequencing was performed with immunoSEQ multiplex PCR; in TCRdb, only in-frame clones are kept and a portion is missing. The table lists 65,000 to 70,000 clones, roughly four fifths of them singletons. The sample comprised peripheral blood. These receptor sequences come from a woman in her fifties or sixties with acute or convalescent COVID-19.

The table lists this clone with a count of one. This chain joins TRBV2 and TRBJ2-2; a weak D match, TRBD2 (6 bases). Germline lookup yields CDR1 SNHLY and CDR2 FYNNEI. The CDR3 spans 16 residues. V lost 4 bases to trimming and J lost 5 bases, with 17 bases between them. Here the CDR3 DNA reads TGTGCCAGCAGTGCGACTAGAACGGAAAAAACCGGGGAGCTGTTTTTT. Translation: CASSATRTEKTGELFF.

This clone was counted once. The chain couples TRBV5-1 to TRBJ2-1; 15 bases are a match to TRBD2. The junction had 10 bases not matched to a gene; V was cut back by 2 bases and J by 4 bases. The CDR3 sequence is 19 residues long. CDR1 and CDR2 (germline): SGHRS, YFSETQ. The DNA for the CDR3 is TGCGCCAGCAGCTTCGGATGGACTAGCGGGGGGGCCTGGTACAATGAGCAGTTCTTC. Amino acid sequence: CASSFGWTSGGAWYNEQFF.

The rearrangement joins TRBV6-5 to TRBJ1-5; D possibly corresponds to TRBD1 (5 bases). The CDR3 consists of 12 residues. CDR1 MNHEY and CDR2 SVGAGI come from the germline V gene. Deletions cut 10 bases from V and 4 bases from J, with 11 bases between. The CDR3 reads CATRKGNQPQHF. The CDR3 nucleotides read TGTGCCACCCGAAAGGGGAATCAGCCCCAGCATTTT.

This chain uses TRBV5-1 with TRBJ1-1, with 8 bases that match TRBD1. With V trimmed by 7 bases and J by 9 bases, 11 bases remained unmatched. The CDR3 totals 13 residues. Per the germline V gene, CDR1 is SGHRS and CDR2 is YFSETQ. CDR3 bases: TGCGCCAGCCGGAGACAGGGGCTTCTACAAGCTTTCTTT. It encodes CASRRQGLLQAFF.

The chain combines TRBV3-1 (or the pseudogene TRBV3-2) with TRBJ1-1; 8 nucleotides agree with TRBD1. The CDR3 is 14 amino acids. J gave up 8 bases and V 0 bases, and 5 bases lay outside the gene matches. Looked up from germline, CDR1 is LGHDT and CDR2 is YNNKEL (reference sequence). CDR3 DNA: TGTGCCAGCAGCCAAGATCAGTGGACAGGGGAAGCTTTCTTT. Translating it yields CASSQDQWTGEAFF.

This clone showed up just a few times. The chain employs TRBV20-1 and TRBJ2-1; possibly TRBD2 for D (7 bases). Trimming removed 3 bases at V and 4 bases at J, with 16 bases between. The CDR3 consists of 15 residues. Germline assignment: CDR1 DFQATT and CDR2 SNEGSKA (reference sequence). CDR3 sequence: CSASRSGGLYNEQFF. Written as DNA, the CDR3 is TGCAGTGCTAGTCGTTCGGGGGGCCTATACAATGAGCAGTTCTTC.

The rearrangement uses TRBV7-2 and TRBJ2-1; 8 nucleotides line up with TRBD2. This CDR3 contains 15 residues. After removal of 4 bases from V and 2 bases from J, the junction contained 4 bases not matched to a gene. The germline V gene encodes CDR1 SGHTA and CDR2 FQGNSA. The CDR3 region is CASSSAGGPYNEQFF. CDR3 sequence (DNA): TGTGCCAGCAGCTCCGCGGGGGGACCCTACAATGAGCAGTTCTTC.

The chain combines TRBV7-9 with TRBJ1-6; D possibly corresponds to TRBD1 (5 bases). Trimming stripped 5 bases from V and 7 bases from J, with 15 bases between. The germline V gene has CDR1 SEHNR and CDR2 FQNEAQ (reference sequence). The CDR3 totals 15 residues. The CDR3 here is CASSPGGRGNSPLHF. The CDR3 DNA is TGTGCCAGCAGCCCGGGGGGTAGGGGCAATTCACCCCTCCACTTT.

This chain joins TRBV3-1 (or the pseudogene TRBV3-2) and TRBJ1-1; D gene ambiguous. V dropped 5 bases and J dropped 1 base, with 8 bases sitting between them. The length of the CDR3 is 13 residues. Germline CDR1 reads LGHDT; CDR2 reads YNNKEL (reference sequence). The CDR3 is CASSFTANTEAFF. In nucleotides, the CDR3 is TGTGCCAGCAGCTTTACAGCGAACACTGAAGCTTTCTTT.

CDR3 sequence (DNA): TGTGCCAGCAGCCCTATAGGGACAGTTCTGATGAACACTGAAGCTTTCTTT. As protein: CASSPIGTVLMNTEAFF. V and J are TRBV14 and TRBJ1-1; 7 bases map to TRBD1. After removal of 4 bases from V and 0 bases from J, the junction contained 11 bases not matched to a gene. Germline V gene lookup returns CDR1 SGHDN and CDR2 FVKESK. The CDR3 runs 17 residues.

The chain has TRBV18 and TRBJ2-7; D remains ambiguous. This CDR3 has 19 amino acids. Trimming cost V 6 bases and J 2 bases, with 29 bases left between them. CDR1 is KGHSH and CDR2 is LQKENI in the germline V gene. CDR3 sequence reads: CASSPRLLLTFPTTYEQYF. The CDR3 DNA sequence: TGTGCCAGCTCGCCGCGACTCCTTCTGACTTTTCCTACGACCTACGAGCAGTACTTC. The variable domain in full, completed from reference TRBV18 and TRBJ2-7, reads NAGVMQNPRHLVRRRGQEARLRCSPMKGHSHVYWYRQLPEEGLKFMVYLQKENIIDESGMPKERFSAEFPKEGPSILRIQQVVRGDSAAYFCASSPRLLLTFPTTYEQYFGPGTRLTVT.

The chain employs TRBV7-6 and TRBJ1-4; D possibly corresponds to TRBD1 (5 bases). Trimming left V 1 base short and J 3 bases short, with 12 bases between. In germline, CDR1 is SGHVS, CDR2 FNYEAQ. This CDR3 has 16 amino acids. Here the CDR3 DNA reads TGTGCCAGCAGCTTAGTTGCCGGGGGTGCTAATGAAAAACTGTTTTTT. This encodes CASSLVAGGANEKLFF.

Here the CDR3 DNA reads TGTGCCAGCAGTACCGGCTCACCCCTGAAATTAGACAGGGCTAACCAGCCCCAGCATTTT. As protein: CASSTGSPLKLDRANQPQHF. The chain recombines TRBV3-1 (or the pseudogene TRBV3-2) with TRBJ1-5; 7 nucleotides match TRBD1. CDR3 length: 20 residues. Germline CDR1 LGHDT, CDR2 YNNKEL (reference sequence). V was pared by 6 bases and J by 7 bases, with 27 bases of the junction left unmatched.

The chain joins TRBV7-9 to TRBJ1-1, with D unclear. CDR3 size: 11 residues. The V gene lost 1 base and the J gene lost 7 bases, with 4 bases spanning the gap. In germline, CDR1 is SEHNR, CDR2 FQNEAQ (reference sequence). CDR3 coding DNA: TGTGCCAGCAGCTTAGACAGTGAAGCTTTCTTT. This gives the protein CASSLDSEAFF.

This chain joins TRBV19 and TRBJ2-2; TRBD2 agrees at 14 bases. Per the germline V gene, CDR1 is LNHDA and CDR2 is SQIVND (reference sequence). Trimming took 7 bases from V and 4 from J; bases not matched to a gene: 11. The length of the CDR3 is 18 residues. DNA for the CDR3: TGTGCCAGTACCTCAAGGACTAGCGGGGGGCAACGCACCGGGGAGCTGTTTTTT. This gives the protein CASTSRTSGGQRTGELFF.

V gene TRBV6-2 or TRBV6-3 combines with J gene TRBJ1-5, with a weak D call TRBD1 (5 bases). This CDR3 has 16 residues. Germline V lookup: CDR1 MNHEY, CDR2 SVGEGT. V was cut by 4 bases and J by 1 base, with 14 bases left in between. CDR3 region: CASSFWGPRSNQPQHF. CDR3 sequence (DNA): TGTGCCAGCAGTTTCTGGGGCCCGAGGAGCAATCAGCCCCAGCATTTT.

This clone was seen only once. This chain connects TRBV29-1 to TRBJ1-1; 7 bases are a match to TRBD1. V shed 4 bases and J 2 bases; nucleotides not matched to a gene: 10. The CDR3 is 15 amino acids. Germline-derived CDR1 and CDR2 are SQVTM and ANQGSEA. Here the CDR3 DNA reads TGCAGCGTTGGGTCTGGGGCAGGGGGAAACACTGAAGCTTTCTTT. It translates to CSVGSGAGGNTEAFF.